The 5 T cell receptor beta chains below were found in one sample sequenced in a study of HIV-infected patients and healthy controls. About 480 ng RNA was reverse transcribed with alpha and beta constant-region primers. Each of the alpha and beta chains got its own library through chain-specific third strand synthesis with indices. TCRdb fed the 5' RACE reads into MiXCR, producing one record per CDR3 protein. This table has under 20,000 distinct CDR3 sequences, roughly a tenth appearing once. The repertoire came from unfractionated whole blood and reflected all unsorted peripheral T cells. The specimen sequenced was blood. These receptors came from an adult in good health.

The sample holds a few counts of this clonotype. The V call is TRBV20-1, the J call TRBJ2-3; D gene uncertain. The V end lost 6 bases, the J end lost 0 bases, and 7 bases lay between the germline ends. This CDR3 spans 12 amino acids. CDR1 is DFQATT and CDR2 is SNEGSKA in the germline V gene (reference sequence). CDR3 region: CSAFLSTDTQYF. The DNA for the CDR3 is TGCAGTGCCTTCCTTAGCACAGATACGCAGTATTTT.

This clonotype was recorded many times. The rearrangement joins TRBV28 to TRBJ2-7; TRBD1 matches 9 bases. The CDR3 covers 15 residues. Germline V lookup: CDR1 MDHEN, CDR2 SYDVKM. J lost 7 bases, V lost 6 bases, and 13 bases had no gene match. The CDR3: CASSRGGTGTGEQYF. CDR3 bases: TGTGCCAGCAGCCGAGGGGGGACAGGGACGGGAGAGCAGTACTTC.

This clonotype was recorded many times. The genes are TRBV13 and TRBJ2-3, with 13 bases aligning to TRBD2. CDR1 PRHDT and CDR2 FYEKMQ come from the germline V gene (reference sequence). J lost 4 bases, V lost 4 bases, and 8 bases had no gene match. The CDR3 sequence is 17 residues long. The CDR3 loop is CASSWGTSGIGADTQYF. The CDR3 nucleotides are TGTGCCAGCAGCTGGGGGACTAGCGGGATTGGCGCAGATACGCAGTATTTT.

This clonotype was picked up a small number of times. V and J are TRBV7-9 and TRBJ2-2; no definite D call. Germline assignment: CDR1 SEHNR and CDR2 FQNEAQ (reference sequence). Trimming removed 6 bases from V and 6 bases from J, with 17 bases in between. This CDR3 contains 15 residues. CDR3 bases: TGTGCCAGCAGTTCCCTCAGGACGGCTCCCGGGGAGCTGTTTTTT. It yields the protein CASSSLRTAPGELFF. The complete variable domain, with remaining parts taken from reference TRBV7-9 and TRBJ2-2, reads DTGVSQNPRHKITKRGQNVTFRCDPISEHNRLYWYRQTLGQGPEFLTYFQNEAQLEKSRLLSDRFSAERPKGSFSTLEIQRTEQGDSAMYLCASSSLRTAPGELFFGEGSRLTVL.

In its sample, this clonotype was seen many times. The V gene is TRBV10-3, the J gene TRBJ2-3; D gene unclear. V gave up 0 bases and J gave up 4 bases, with 8 bases separating them. CDR3 length: 14 amino acids. Germline CDR1 is ENHRY and CDR2 is SYGVKD. As DNA, the CDR3 is TGTGCCATCAGTGAGTCGAGAACGCCAGATACGCAGTATTTT. Translating it yields CAISESRTPDTQYF.